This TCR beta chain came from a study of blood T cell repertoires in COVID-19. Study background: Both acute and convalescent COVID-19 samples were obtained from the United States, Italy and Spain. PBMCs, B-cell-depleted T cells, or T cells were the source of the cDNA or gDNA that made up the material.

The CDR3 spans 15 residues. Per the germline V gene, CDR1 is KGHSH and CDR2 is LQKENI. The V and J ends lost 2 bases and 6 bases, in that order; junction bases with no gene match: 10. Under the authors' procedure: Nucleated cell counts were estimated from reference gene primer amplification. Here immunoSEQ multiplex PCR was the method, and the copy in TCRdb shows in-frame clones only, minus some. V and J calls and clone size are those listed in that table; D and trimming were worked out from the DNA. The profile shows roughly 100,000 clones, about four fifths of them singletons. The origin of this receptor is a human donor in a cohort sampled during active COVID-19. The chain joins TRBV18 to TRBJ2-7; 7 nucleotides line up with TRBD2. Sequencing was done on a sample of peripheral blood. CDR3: CASSPGAGIAGEQYF. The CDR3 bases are TGTGCCAGCTCACCAGGAGCGGGAATAGCGGGCGAGCAGTACTTC.